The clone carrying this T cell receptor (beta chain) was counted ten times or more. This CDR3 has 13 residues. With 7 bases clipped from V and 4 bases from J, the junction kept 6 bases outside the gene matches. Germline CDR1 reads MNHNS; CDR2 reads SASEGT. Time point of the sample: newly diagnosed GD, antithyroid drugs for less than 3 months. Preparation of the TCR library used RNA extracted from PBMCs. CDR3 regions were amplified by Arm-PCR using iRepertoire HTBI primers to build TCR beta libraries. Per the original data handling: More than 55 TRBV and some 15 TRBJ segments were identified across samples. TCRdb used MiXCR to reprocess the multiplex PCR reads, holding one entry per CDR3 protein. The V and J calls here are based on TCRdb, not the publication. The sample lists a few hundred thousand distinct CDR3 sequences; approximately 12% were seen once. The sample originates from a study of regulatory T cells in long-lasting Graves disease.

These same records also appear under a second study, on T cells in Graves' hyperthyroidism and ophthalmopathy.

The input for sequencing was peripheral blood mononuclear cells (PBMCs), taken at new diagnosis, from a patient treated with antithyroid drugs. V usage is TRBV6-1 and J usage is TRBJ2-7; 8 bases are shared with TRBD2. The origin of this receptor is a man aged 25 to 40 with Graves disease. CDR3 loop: CASTPGGAYEQYF. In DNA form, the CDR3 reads TGTGCCAGCACCCCGGGAGGGGCGTACGAGCAGTACTTC.